Below are 22 T cell receptor beta chains sequenced from a single sample in a study of CD8 T cells in Susac syndrome. Random hexamers served to reverse transcribe about 0.5 to 1 ug RNA. MiXCR, applied by TCRdb to the immunoSEQ multiplex PCR reads, yields one record per CDR3 protein. The sample records fewer than 150,000 distinct CDR3 sequences, approximately 95% being singletons. Sequencing input: CD8+ T cells from PBMCs. These receptors originate from a human donor in good health.

V gene TRBV7-3 combines with J gene TRBJ2-1; D may be TRBD2 (6 bases). The germline gives CDR1 SGHTA, CDR2 FQGTGA. The CDR3 is 14 residues long. Trimming removed 6 bases from V and 5 bases from J, with 14 bases in between. CDR3 sequence (DNA): TGTGCCAGCAGGCCCGTGGAGGGACACAATGAGCAGTTCTTC. It is translated as CASRPVEGHNEQFF. The full variable domain, completed using reference TRBV7-3 and TRBJ2-1, is GAGVSQTPSNKVTEKGKYVELRCDPISGHTALYWYRQSLGQGPEFLIYFQGTGAADDSGLPNDRFFAVRPEGSVSTLKIQRTERGDSAVYLCASRPVEGHNEQFFGPGTRLTVL.

In its sample, this clonotype was seen a few times. The rearrangement links TRBV27 to TRBJ2-7; TRBD1 matches at 8 bases. The CDR3 runs 13 residues. CDR1 and CDR2 (germline): MNHEY, SMNVEV (reference sequence). The junction had 4 bases not matched to a gene; V was cut back by 5 bases and J by 4 bases. CDR3 nucleotide sequence: TGTGCCAGCAGTCCCGGGACAGGTTACGAGCAGTACTTC. This translates into CASSPGTGYEQYF.

The chain carries TRBV9 and TRBJ2-1, with 7 bases that match TRBD1. Per germline, CDR1 SGDLS and CDR2 YYNGEE. The length of the CDR3 is 16 residues. The V and J ends lost 4 bases and 3 bases, in that order; junction bases with no gene match: 10. CDR3 residues: CASSTSTGAYYNEQFF. The CDR3 DNA reads as TGTGCCAGCAGCACGTCCACAGGGGCCTACTACAATGAGCAGTTCTTC.

The chain links TRBV27 to TRBJ1-1, with D hard to call. This CDR3 has 14 amino acids. Germline CDR1 is MNHEY and CDR2 is SMNVEV (reference sequence). Trimming took off 4 bases at V and 3 bases at J, with 12 bases between the two ends. The CDR3 DNA reads TGTGCCAGCAGTTCCCCGCGGGCCTACACTGAAGCTTTCTTT. Translating it yields CASSSPRAYTEAFF.

The chain has TRBV13 and TRBJ2-4, with D maybe TRBD1 (6 bases). CDR1 is PRHDT and CDR2 is FYEKMQ in the germline V gene (reference sequence). The CDR3 runs 12 residues. Between the trimmed V and J ends, which lost 5 bases and 6 bases, there was a span of 8 bases. Here the CDR3 DNA reads TGTGCCAGCAGCAAGGACAGAAACATTCAGTACTTC. Translated: CASSKDRNIQYF.

This chain connects TRBV28 to TRBJ2-1, with D perhaps TRBD2 (5 bases). The length of the CDR3 is 14 residues. Germline lookup yields CDR1 MDHEN and CDR2 SYDVKM. Trimming shortened V by 5 bases and J by 6 bases, and 14 bases separated the two germline ends. The CDR3 sequence is CASSPVRALNEQFF. The CDR3 DNA reads TGTGCCAGCAGTCCCGTGCGGGCCCTCAATGAGCAGTTCTTC. Combining the CDR3 with reference TRBV28 and TRBJ2-1 gives the whole variable domain DVKVTQSSRYLVKRTGEKVFLECVQDMDHENMFWYRQDPGLGLRLIYFSYDVKMKEKGDIPEGYSVSREKKERFSLILESASTNQTSMYLCASSPVRALNEQFFGPGTRLTVL.

The V call is TRBV5-6, the J call TRBJ2-5; TRBD2 might be the D (5 bases). The germline gives CDR1 SGHDT, CDR2 YYEEEE. CDR3 length: 17 residues. Between the trimmed V and J ends, which lost 2 bases and 0 bases, there was a span of 17 bases. As DNA, the CDR3 is TGTGCCAGCAGCTTCCGACTACCGACAATGTACCAAGAGACCCAGTACTTC. Translated: CASSFRLPTMYQETQYF.

The chain uses TRBV9 and TRBJ2-7; 9 bases line up with TRBD2. The CDR3 runs 15 residues. In germline, CDR1 is SGDLS, CDR2 YYNGEE. V lost 2 bases and J lost 3; bases outside the gene matches: 6. The CDR3 protein is CASSVSGLAIYEQYF. The CDR3 nucleotides read TGTGCCAGCAGCGTCTCAGGACTAGCGATCTACGAGCAGTACTTC.

This clonotype was observed a single time. This chain uses TRBV24-1 with TRBJ1-1, with a possible D match to TRBD1 (5 bases). Per germline, CDR1 KGHDR and CDR2 SFDVKD. The CDR3 totals 16 residues. Trimming cost V 9 bases and J 2 bases, with 21 bases left between them. The CDR3 nucleotides read TGTGCCACCTCCGGAGTTGCGGGGGGAGCTAACACTGAAGCTTTCTTT. The encoded protein is CATSGVAGGANTEAFF.

CDR3 bases: TGTGCCAGCAGCCAAGAGATGACTAGCGGGAGCGGCGAGCAGTACTTC. Protein sequence: CASSQEMTSGSGEQYF. This chain links TRBV4-2 with TRBJ2-7, with 12 bases matching TRBD2. The CDR3 loop spans 16 amino acids. Trimming at V came to 0 bases and at J to 6 bases, leaving 6 bases not matched to a gene. CDR1 is LGHNA, CDR2 YNFKEQ, per germline.

This rearrangement joins TRBV7-9 to TRBJ2-1; D ambiguous. The CDR3 loop spans 13 amino acids. The V end was cut by 6 bases, the J end by 1 base, with 7 bases between. Germline V gene data show CDR1 as SEHNR and CDR2 as FQNEAQ (reference sequence). CDR3 loop: CASRDGSYNEQFF. DNA of the CDR3: TGTGCCAGCAGGGACGGATCCTACAATGAGCAGTTCTTC. Using reference TRBV7-9 and TRBJ2-1 for the parts outside the CDR3, the full variable domain is DTGVSQNPRHKITKRGQNVTFRCDPISEHNRLYWYRQTLGQGPEFLTYFQNEAQLEKSRLLSDRFSAERPKGSFSTLEIQRTEQGDSAMYLCASRDGSYNEQFFGPGTRLTVL.

CDR3 protein: CASSEGGSWGSGEQFF. The CDR3, as DNA: TGTGCCAGCAGTGAAGGGGGATCCTGGGGTTCGGGTGAGCAGTTCTTC. This chain joins TRBV25-1 and TRBJ2-1, with D possibly being TRBD1 or TRBD2 (5 bases each). Germline values: CDR1 MGHDK, CDR2 SYGVNS. The V end was cut by 2 bases, the J end by 9 bases, with 20 bases between. The CDR3 contains 16 residues.

The chain links TRBV15 to TRBJ2-1, with D possibly matching TRBD2 (5 bases). V was cut by 0 bases and J by 8 bases, with 23 bases left in between. CDR1 and CDR2 from the germline V gene are LNHNV and YYDKDF (reference sequence). The CDR3 has 18 residues. The CDR3 nucleotides read TGTGCCACCAGCAGAGATCCGGGGTGGGAGTTGGTTAGCTATGAGCAGTTCTTC. As protein: CATSRDPGWELVSYEQFF.

This clonotype came up a few times. The chain carries TRBV4-2 and TRBJ2-2; D is perhaps TRBD2 (5 bases). CDR3 length equals 12 residues. The ends were cut back, 6 bases at V and 7 bases at J, with 9 bases in the middle. Germline V gene sequence: CDR1 LGHNA, CDR2 YNFKEQ. The CDR3 sequence is CASRDLGGELFF. The CDR3 DNA reads TGTGCCAGCAGGGACTTAGGCGGGGAGCTGTTTTTT.

The rearrangement links TRBV25-1 to TRBJ1-3, with D possibly TRBD1 on 5 matching bases. V was trimmed by 5 bases and J by 4 bases, leaving 9 bases between them. The CDR3 has 13 residues. CDR1 is MGHDK and CDR2 is SYGVNS in the germline V gene. CDR3: CASSPGRGNTIYF. CDR3 in DNA: TGTGCCAGCAGTCCGGGGCGCGGAAACACCATATATTTT.

This rearrangement joins TRBV28 to TRBJ2-7; D possibly uses TRBD1 or TRBD2 (5 bases each). CDR3 length: 15 amino acids. Germline lookup yields CDR1 MDHEN and CDR2 SYDVKM. V lost 5 bases and J lost 3, with 17 bases in between. The CDR3 is CASSRGLGRGYEQYF. In DNA, the CDR3 is TGTGCCAGCAGTCGAGGTCTGGGACGGGGCTACGAGCAGTACTTC. Full variable domain (outside the CDR3, taken from reference TRBV28 and TRBJ2-7): DVKVTQSSRYLVKRTGEKVFLECVQDMDHENMFWYRQDPGLGLRLIYFSYDVKMKEKGDIPEGYSVSREKKERFSLILESASTNQTSMYLCASSRGLGRGYEQYFGPGTRLTVT.

This sequence joins TRBV20-1 and TRBJ2-5; TRBD2 is a possible D gene (5 bases). Per the germline V gene, CDR1 is DFQATT and CDR2 is SNEGSKA (reference sequence). V lost 5 bases to trimming and J lost 1 base, with 17 bases between them. The CDR3 is 15 residues long. The CDR3 nucleotides are TGCAGTGCTTGGAGGCAGGCGGCTGCCCAAGAGACCCAGTACTTC. Translation gives CSAWRQAAAQETQYF.

The chain recombines TRBV5-4 with TRBJ2-3; 10 bases fit TRBD2. Trimming cost V 10 bases and J 1 base; bases outside gene matches: 0. The germline gives CDR1 SGHNT, CDR2 YYREEE (reference sequence). The CDR3 is 12 amino acids. The CDR3 protein is CAGTSGTDTQYF. In DNA form, the CDR3 reads TGTGCCGGGACTAGCGGCACAGATACGCAGTATTTT.

This clonotype was recorded once. V usage is TRBV29-1 and J usage is TRBJ2-1, with D possibly being TRBD2 (5 bases). Trimming took off 2 bases at V and 6 bases at J, with 11 bases between the two ends. CDR3 length equals 13 residues. Germline V gene data show CDR1 as SQVTM and CDR2 as ANQGSEA. The chain's CDR3 is CSVESGVGNEQFF. CDR3 nucleotide sequence: TGCAGCGTTGAATCCGGGGTGGGCAATGAGCAGTTCTTC.

The genes are TRBV7-9 and TRBJ2-7; TRBD2 aligns across 9 bases. Germline V gene lookup returns CDR1 SEHNR and CDR2 FQNEAQ (reference sequence). V lost 4 bases and J lost 6; bases outside the gene matches: 7. The CDR3 spans 14 residues. Written as DNA, the CDR3 is TGTGCCAGCAGCTCAGTAGCGGGAGTGAGCGAGCAGTACTTC. Its protein product is CASSSVAGVSEQYF.

The DNA of the CDR3 is TGCAGTACGATACGGGAGAACACTGAAGCTTTCTTT. Translating gives CSTIRENTEAFF. V gene TRBV29-1 combines with J gene TRBJ1-1; unclear D gene. The CDR3 totals 12 residues. Germline lookup yields CDR1 SQVTM and CDR2 ANQGSEA.

The chain uses TRBV7-8 and TRBJ2-2; 8 bases map to TRBD2. CDR1 and CDR2 (germline): SGHVS, FQNEAQ. The CDR3 extends over 17 amino acids. The J segment lost 4 bases and the V segment lost 5 bases, leaving 12 bases of the junction unmatched. CDR3 in amino acids: CASSPWTSPSRTGELFF. In DNA form, the CDR3 reads TGTGCCAGCAGCCCCTGGACTAGCCCATCGCGCACCGGGGAGCTGTTTTTT. The whole variable domain, remainder taken from reference TRBV7-8 and TRBJ2-2, is GAGVSQSPRYKVAKRGQDVALRCDPISGHVSLFWYQQALGQGPEFLTYFQNEAQLDKSGLPSDRFFAERPEGSVSTLKIQRTQQEDSAVYLCASSPWTSPSRTGELFFGEGSRLTVL.